The 15 T cell receptor beta chains below all came from one sample that was sequenced in a study of T cell responses to AZD1222 COVID-19 vaccine. The method was immunoSEQ multiplex PCR; TCRdb's version includes in-frame clones alone and lacks a portion of them. In the table there are 98,000 or so clones, around 84% of which are singletons. This material consisted of peripheral blood, taken on day 0 of AZD1222 vaccination. These receptors were taken from an adult in good health.

The V and J genes are TRBV30 and TRBJ2-3, with 8 bases fitting TRBD2. Germline V CDR1 and CDR2: GTSNPN, SVGIG (reference sequence). After removal of 3 bases from V and 5 bases from J, the junction contained 4 bases not matched to a gene. The CDR3 totals 13 residues. In DNA form, the CDR3 reads TGTGCCTGGAGCGGGGGGGCGGAAGATACGCAGTATTTT. Translated, it gives CAWSGGAEDTQYF.

For the CDR3, the DNA is TGTGCCATCAGTGAGAAGGTGCAGGGACTGGGGGAGACCCAGTACTTC. Translation: CAISEKVQGLGETQYF. The chain carries TRBV10-3 and TRBJ2-5, with D possibly being TRBD2 (6 bases). Per the germline V gene, CDR1 is ENHRY and CDR2 is SYGVKD. The V gene lost 2 bases and the J gene lost 5 bases, with 18 bases spanning the gap. This CDR3 has 16 amino acids.

The V and J genes are TRBV6-2 or TRBV6-3 and TRBJ1-1; D unresolved. The germline V gene has CDR1 MNHEY and CDR2 SVGEGT. Trimming removed 3 bases from V and 3 bases from J, with 5 bases in between. This CDR3 has 12 residues. The CDR3 loop reads CASSYSDTEAFF. The CDR3 DNA reads as TGTGCCAGCAGTTATTCAGACACTGAAGCTTTCTTT.

The rearrangement links TRBV5-1 to TRBJ1-2; tentative D call: TRBD1 (5 bases). The CDR3 has 15 residues. Deletions cut 4 bases from V and 5 bases from J, with 18 bases between. Germline-derived CDR1 and CDR2 are SGHRS and YFSETQ. In nucleotides, the CDR3 is TGCGCCAGCAGCCCCACCTTGGGGGGACCTTATGGCTACACCTTC. It specifies CASSPTLGGPYGYTF.

The CDR3 DNA reads TGTGCCAGCAGTTACTCTGCCTACCCGTACACCGGGGAGCTGTTTTTT. Amino acid sequence: CASSYSAYPYTGELFF. The chain has TRBV6-5 and TRBJ2-2; no definite D call. V gave up 0 bases and J gave up 3 bases, with 11 bases separating them. Germline V gene lookup returns CDR1 MNHEY and CDR2 SVGAGI. The CDR3 has 16 amino acids.

The chain carries TRBV5-6 and TRBJ2-4, with 14 bases identical to TRBD2. The ends lost 4 bases at V and 2 bases at J; junction bases unmatched: 5. CDR3 length: 17 amino acids. The germline CDR1 and CDR2 sequences are SGHDT and YYEEEE. CDR3 DNA sequence: TGTGCCAGCAGCCGGACTAGCGGGGGGTATACCAAAAACATTCAGTACTTC. Amino acids: CASSRTSGGYTKNIQYF. Complete variable domain (other parts from reference TRBV5-6 and TRBJ2-4): DAGVTQSPTHLIKTRGQQVTLRCSPKSGHDTVSWYQQALGQGPQFIFQYYEEEERQRGNFPDRFSGHQFPNYSSELNVNALLLGDSALYLCASSRTSGGYTKNIQYFGAGTRLSVL.

This chain uses TRBV13 with TRBJ1-2, with 8 bases fitting TRBD1. The trim removed 3 bases at V and 4 bases at J, leaving 4 bases unmatched. This CDR3 is 14 amino acids long. Germline V gives CDR1 PRHDT, CDR2 FYEKMQ (reference sequence). CDR3 sequence reads: CASSFRDRIYGYTF. For the CDR3, the DNA is TGTGCCAGCAGCTTCAGGGACAGGATCTATGGCTACACCTTC.

This chain joins TRBV19 and TRBJ1-2; D remains unclear. Deletions cut 7 bases from V and 7 bases from J, with 16 bases between. The CDR3 consists of 13 residues. Germline CDR1 reads LNHDA; CDR2 reads SQIVND (reference sequence). In DNA form, the CDR3 reads TGTGCCAGTACCTTAACCGTACCCGGTGGCTACACCTTC. Residues: CASTLTVPGGYTF.

The chain carries TRBV13 and TRBJ2-7; 7 bases align to TRBD1. This CDR3 comprises 14 residues. CDR1 PRHDT and CDR2 FYEKMQ come from the germline V gene (reference sequence). The junction had 6 bases not matched to a gene; V was cut back by 4 bases and J by 3 bases. The CDR3, as DNA: TGTGCCAGCAGCTACCGACAGGGCGTCTACGAGCAGTACTTC. This translates into CASSYRQGVYEQYF.

This clone showed up just a few times. This sequence joins TRBV7-9 and TRBJ1-5; the D is unclear. V lost 5 bases and J lost 2, with 16 bases in between. There are 16 residues in the CDR3. Germline CDR1 and CDR2: SEHNR and FQNEAQ (reference sequence). The CDR3 DNA reads TGTGCCAGCAGCCCATGGGAGGCGGGAGGCAATCAGCCCCAGCATTTT. Its protein product is CASSPWEAGGNQPQHF.

This clone was seen a single time. The V call is TRBV6-6, the J call TRBJ2-1; D not certain. Germline-derived CDR1 and CDR2 are MNHNY and SVGAGI (reference sequence). The CDR3 has 12 amino acids. Trimming stripped 4 bases from V and 3 bases from J, with 4 bases between. The CDR3 here is CASSSLYNEQFF. The CDR3 DNA reads TGTGCCAGCAGTTCGCTCTACAATGAGCAGTTCTTC.

The chain couples TRBV5-8 to TRBJ1-5; no clear D gene. The germline V gene encodes CDR1 SGHTS and CDR2 YDEGEE. The CDR3 length is 15 residues. V gave up 4 bases and J gave up 1 base, with 12 bases separating them. The CDR3 region has the DNA TGTGCCAGCAGCCCACCGGTATACAGCAATCAGCCCCAGCATTTT. Translated: CASSPPVYSNQPQHF.

V usage is TRBV3-1 (or the pseudogene TRBV3-2) and J usage is TRBJ1-5, with 9 bases aligning to TRBD1. Trimming at V came to 1 base and at J to 5 bases, leaving 6 bases not matched to a gene. CDR1 is LGHDT, CDR2 YNNKEL, per germline (reference sequence). The CDR3 extends over 16 amino acids. This CDR3 is CASSQAGDRADQPQHF. The DNA for the CDR3 is TGTGCCAGCAGCCAAGCTGGGGACAGGGCTGATCAGCCCCAGCATTTT.

This clone has just a few counts. The chain links TRBV6-4 to TRBJ1-1; no reliable D call. Trimming shortened V by 5 bases and J by 0 bases, and 13 bases separated the two germline ends. The CDR3 has 15 residues. Germline assignment: CDR1 MRHNA and CDR2 SNTAGT. The CDR3 sequence is CASSPRREMNTEAFF. Here the CDR3 DNA reads TGTGCCAGCAGTCCCCGGAGGGAGATGAACACTGAAGCTTTCTTT.

The chain joins TRBV28 to TRBJ2-1; no reliable D call. Trimming took 7 bases from V and 5 from J, leaving 24 bases between them. This CDR3 is 17 amino acids long. Per germline, CDR1 MDHEN and CDR2 SYDVKM. In nucleotides, the CDR3 is TGTGCCAGCACCCAATTAGCCTGGCAGTTTAGGGACAATGAGCAGTTCTTC. Amino acid sequence: CASTQLAWQFRDNEQFF.